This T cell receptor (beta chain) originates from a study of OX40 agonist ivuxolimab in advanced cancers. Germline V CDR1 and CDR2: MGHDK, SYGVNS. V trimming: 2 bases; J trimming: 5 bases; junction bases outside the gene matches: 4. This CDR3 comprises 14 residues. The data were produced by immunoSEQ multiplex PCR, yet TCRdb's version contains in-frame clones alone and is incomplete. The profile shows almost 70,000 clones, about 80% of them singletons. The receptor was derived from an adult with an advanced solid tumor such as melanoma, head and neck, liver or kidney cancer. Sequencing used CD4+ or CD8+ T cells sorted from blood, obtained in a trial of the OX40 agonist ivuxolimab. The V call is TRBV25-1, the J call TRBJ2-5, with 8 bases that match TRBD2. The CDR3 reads CASSEVRGGETQYF. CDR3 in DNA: TGTGCCAGCAGTGAAGTTCGGGGGGGCGAGACCCAGTACTTC.